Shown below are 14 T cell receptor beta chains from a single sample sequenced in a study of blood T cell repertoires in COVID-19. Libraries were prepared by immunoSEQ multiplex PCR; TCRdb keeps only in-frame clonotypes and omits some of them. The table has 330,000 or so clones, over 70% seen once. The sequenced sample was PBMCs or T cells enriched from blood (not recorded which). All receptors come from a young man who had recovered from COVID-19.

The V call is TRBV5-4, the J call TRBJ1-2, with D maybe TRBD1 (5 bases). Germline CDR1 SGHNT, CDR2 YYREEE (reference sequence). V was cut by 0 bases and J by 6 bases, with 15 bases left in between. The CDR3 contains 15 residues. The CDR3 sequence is CASSLAGGTAHGYTF. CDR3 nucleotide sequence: TGTGCCAGCAGCTTGGCCGGAGGGACGGCTCATGGCTACACCTTC. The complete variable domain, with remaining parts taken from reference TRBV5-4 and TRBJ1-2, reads ETGVTQSPTHLIKTRGQQVTLRCSSQSGHNTVSWYQQALGQGPQFIFQYYREEENGRGNFPPRFSGLQFPNYSSELNVNALELDDSALYLCASSLAGGTAHGYTFGSGTRLTVV.

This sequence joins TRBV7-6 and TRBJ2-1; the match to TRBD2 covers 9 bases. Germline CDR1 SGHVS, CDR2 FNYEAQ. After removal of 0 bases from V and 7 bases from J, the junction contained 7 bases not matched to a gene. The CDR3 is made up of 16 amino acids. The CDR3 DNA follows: TGTGCCAGCAGCTTAGCGTGGGCGGGGGGGATGAATGAGCAGTTCTTC. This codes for CASSLAWAGGMNEQFF.

DNA for the CDR3: TGTGCCAGCAGCCGAAAAACAGGGGTATACACCTACGAGCAGTACTTC. Translated: CASSRKTGVYTYEQYF. The V call is TRBV3-1 (or the pseudogene TRBV3-2), the J call TRBJ2-7; 7 bases match TRBD1. The V gene end was trimmed by 4 bases and the J gene end by 2 bases; junction bases not matched to a gene: 11. Germline-derived CDR1 and CDR2 are LGHDT and YNNKEL (reference sequence). The CDR3 is 16 residues long.

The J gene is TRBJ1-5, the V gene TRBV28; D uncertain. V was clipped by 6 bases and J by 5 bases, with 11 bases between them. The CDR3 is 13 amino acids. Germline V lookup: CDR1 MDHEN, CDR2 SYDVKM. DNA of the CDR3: TGTGCCAGCAGGGAGTATCGGTATCAGCCCCAGCATTTT. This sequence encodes CASREYRYQPQHF.

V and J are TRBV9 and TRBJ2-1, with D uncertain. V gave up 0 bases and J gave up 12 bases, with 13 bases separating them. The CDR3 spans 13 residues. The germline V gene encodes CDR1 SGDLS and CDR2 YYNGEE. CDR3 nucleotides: TGTGCCAGCAGCGTAGATTACAGTCAAGGGCAGTTCTTC. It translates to CASSVDYSQGQFF.

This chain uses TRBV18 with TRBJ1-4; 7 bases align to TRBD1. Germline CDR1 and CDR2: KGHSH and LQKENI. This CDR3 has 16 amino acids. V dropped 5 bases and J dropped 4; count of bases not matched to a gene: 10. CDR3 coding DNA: TGTGCCAGCTCAACTTCGACAGGGAAGGGTAATGAAAAACTGTTTTTT. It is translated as CASSTSTGKGNEKLFF.

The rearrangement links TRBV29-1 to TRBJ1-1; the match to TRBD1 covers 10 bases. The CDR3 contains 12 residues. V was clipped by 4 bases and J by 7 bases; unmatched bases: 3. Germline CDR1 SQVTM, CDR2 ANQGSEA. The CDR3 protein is CSVAGQGDEAFF. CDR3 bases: TGCAGCGTTGCTGGACAGGGGGATGAAGCTTTCTTT.

The CDR3 region is CASSYSNRQGHSPLHF. CDR3 bases: TGTGCCAGCAGTTACTCGAATCGGCAGGGCCATTCACCCCTCCACTTT. The gene calls are TRBV6-6 and TRBJ1-6, with TRBD1 as a possible D gene (5 bases). Deletions cut 0 bases from V and 8 bases from J, with 14 bases between. CDR1 is MNHNY and CDR2 is SVGAGI in the germline V gene (reference sequence). The length of the CDR3 is 16 residues.

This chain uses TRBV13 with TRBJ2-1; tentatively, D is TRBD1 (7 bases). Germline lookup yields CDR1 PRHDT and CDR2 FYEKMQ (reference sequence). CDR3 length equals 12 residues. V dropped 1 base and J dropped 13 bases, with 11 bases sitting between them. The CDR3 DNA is TGTGCCAGCAGCTTAGTGACAGGGACTCAGTTCTTC. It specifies CASSLVTGTQFF.

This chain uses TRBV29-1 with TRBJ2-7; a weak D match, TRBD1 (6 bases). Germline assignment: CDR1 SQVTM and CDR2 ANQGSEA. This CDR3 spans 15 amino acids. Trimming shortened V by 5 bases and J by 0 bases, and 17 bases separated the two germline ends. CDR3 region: CSVRLGGMGSYEQYF. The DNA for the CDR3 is TGCAGCGTTCGGCTTGGGGGCATGGGCTCCTACGAGCAGTACTTC.

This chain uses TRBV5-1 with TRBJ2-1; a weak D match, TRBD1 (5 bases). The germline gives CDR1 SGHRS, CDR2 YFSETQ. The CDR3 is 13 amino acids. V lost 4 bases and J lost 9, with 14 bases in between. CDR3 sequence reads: CASSPDTWAEQFF. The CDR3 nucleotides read TGCGCCAGCAGCCCGGACACTTGGGCTGAGCAGTTCTTC. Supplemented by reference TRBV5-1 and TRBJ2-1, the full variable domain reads KAGVTQTPRYLIKTRGQQVTLSCSPISGHRSVSWYQQTPGQGLQFLFEYFSETQRNKGNFPGRFSGRQFSNSRSEMNVSTLELGDSALYLCASSPDTWAEQFFGPGTRLTVL.

DNA of the CDR3: TGTGCCTGGAGTGCCCCGGGACAGGGGAGGCGCGAGCAGTACTTC. As protein: CAWSAPGQGRREQYF. The chain is built from TRBV30 and TRBJ2-7; the match to TRBD1 covers 10 bases. CDR1 is GTSNPN, CDR2 SVGIG, per germline (reference sequence). V lost 1 base, J lost 6 bases, and 9 bases stayed unmatched. The CDR3 is 15 residues long.

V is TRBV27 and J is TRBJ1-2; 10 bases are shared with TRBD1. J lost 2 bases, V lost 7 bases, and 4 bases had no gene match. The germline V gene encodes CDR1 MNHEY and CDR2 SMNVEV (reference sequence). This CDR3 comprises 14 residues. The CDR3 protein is CASTPGQGNYGYTF. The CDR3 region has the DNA TGTGCCAGCACCCCGGGACAGGGGAACTATGGCTACACCTTC.

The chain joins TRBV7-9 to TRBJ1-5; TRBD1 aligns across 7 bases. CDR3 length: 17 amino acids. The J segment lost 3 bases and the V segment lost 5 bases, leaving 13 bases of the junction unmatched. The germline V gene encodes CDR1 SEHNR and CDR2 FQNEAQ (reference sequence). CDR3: CASSPSWAGGPNQPQHF. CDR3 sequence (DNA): TGTGCCAGCAGCCCCAGTTGGGCAGGGGGTCCCAATCAGCCCCAGCATTTT.